Each of the 16 T cell receptor beta chains below was sequenced from the same sample in a study of T-cell reconstitution after alpha-beta-depleted transplantation in children. Using unique molecular identifiers, the investigators prepared the TCRbeta library. From the PCR reads, TCRdb called clonotypes with MiXCR, one entry per CDR3 protein. This table has some 200,000 distinct CDR3 sequences, about 6.8% appearing once. The material was PBMCs from the stem cell graft donor, obtained from the stem cell graft. These receptors originate from a human donor who donated a stem cell graft to a child with Wiskott-Aldrich syndrome.

Many counts were recorded for this clonotype. The chain recombines TRBV5-1 with TRBJ2-2, with 7 bases fitting TRBD1. CDR1 SGHRS and CDR2 YFSETQ come from the germline V gene. The CDR3 has 17 residues. The trim removed 0 bases at V and 3 bases at J, leaving 8 bases unmatched. The CDR3 DNA reads as TGCGCCAGCAGCTTGGCCTTGCGGACAGGCTACACCGGGGAGCTGTTTTTT. This translates into CASSLALRTGYTGELFF.

This clonotype was recorded many times. The J gene is TRBJ2-3, the V gene TRBV29-1; D remains ambiguous. The germline V gene has CDR1 SQVTM and CDR2 ANQGSEA. The ends were cut back, 7 bases at V and 6 bases at J, with 17 bases in the middle. The CDR3 is 13 residues long. The CDR3 bases are TGCAGCGAGACCCGAATTTTAGGGGATACGCAGTATTTT. Its protein is CSETRILGDTQYF.

This clonotype appeared many times. The chain joins TRBV29-1 to TRBJ1-1, with a weak D call TRBD1 (5 bases). Per germline, CDR1 SQVTM and CDR2 ANQGSEA. V gave up 6 bases and J gave up 0 bases, with 11 bases separating them. The CDR3 runs to 13 residues. CDR3 region: CSVGQGLNTEAFF. CDR3 bases: TGCAGCGTGGGCCAGGGACTGAACACTGAAGCTTTCTTT.

This clonotype showed up many times. CDR3 sequence (DNA): TGTGCCAGTAGCAAAAGCGATAACTATGGCTACACCTTC. Its protein product is CASSKSDNYGYTF. The chain has TRBV19 and TRBJ1-2; no clear D gene. Germline lookup yields CDR1 LNHDA and CDR2 SQIVND (reference sequence). The CDR3 is made up of 13 amino acids. The V and J ends lost 6 bases and 1 base respectively, with 9 bases between them.

This clonotype was detected many times. The genes are TRBV7-9 and TRBJ1-2; tentatively, D is TRBD1 (6 bases). With 6 bases removed from V and 4 bases from J, the gap between germline ends came to 18 bases. Germline CDR1 SEHNR, CDR2 FQNEAQ (reference sequence). The CDR3 has 15 residues. The CDR3 DNA reads TGTGCCAGCAGACGAAACAGGGATCGGGCCTATGGCTACACCTTC. Its translation: CASRRNRDRAYGYTF.

The sample holds a few counts of this clonotype. The chain employs TRBV6-2 or TRBV6-3 and TRBJ2-1; TRBD2 matches at 13 bases. The CDR3 has 18 amino acids. The trim removed 0 bases at V and 6 bases at J, leaving 8 bases unmatched. Germline CDR1 is MNHEY and CDR2 is SVGEGT. The CDR3 region is CASSYSPGTSGIFNEQFF. The CDR3 region has the DNA TGTGCCAGCAGTTACTCGCCCGGGACTAGCGGGATCTTCAATGAGCAGTTCTTC.

This chain links TRBV3-1 with TRBJ1-3, with TRBD1 as a possible D gene (5 bases). The V end lost 1 base, the J end lost 2 bases, and 9 bases lay between the germline ends. The CDR3 is 15 residues long. Germline V gene data show CDR1 as LGHDT and CDR2 as YNNKEL (reference sequence). CDR3 DNA: TGTGCCAGCAGCCAAGTAAGGGGACCTGGAAACACCATATATTTT. Its translation: CASSQVRGPGNTIYF.

This clonotype was observed at least ten times. The chain uses TRBV9 and TRBJ2-1, with D maybe TRBD1 (6 bases). Trimming stripped 0 bases from V and 4 bases from J, with 11 bases between. The CDR3 has 15 residues. Germline CDR1 SGDLS, CDR2 YYNGEE. CDR3 DNA: TGTGCCAGCAGCGTAGAACAGGGCACGTACAATGAGCAGTTCTTC. This encodes CASSVEQGTYNEQFF.

The chain combines TRBV4-3 with TRBJ2-7; weak D call: TRBD2 (5 bases). This CDR3 has 13 residues. Germline lookup yields CDR1 LGHNA and CDR2 YSLEER. Trimming took off 0 bases at V and 6 bases at J, with 9 bases between the two ends. CDR3 sequence reads: CASSQDSGTEQYF. The CDR3, as DNA: TGCGCCAGCAGCCAAGATTCGGGAACCGAGCAGTACTTC.

This clonotype was seen ten or more times. This chain links TRBV29-1 with TRBJ1-2; a possible D gene is TRBD1 (5 bases). CDR1 is SQVTM, CDR2 ANQGSEA, per germline. V lost 5 bases and J 8 bases, leaving 9 bases between the germline ends. The CDR3 runs 10 residues. The CDR3 reads CSVQGRGYTF. The CDR3 region has the DNA TGCAGCGTTCAGGGTAGGGGCTACACCTTC. The full variable domain, in which reference TRBV29-1 and TRBJ1-2 provide the parts outside the CDR3, is SAVISQKPSRDICQRGTSLTIQCQVDSQVTMMFWYRQQPGQSLTLIATANQGSEATYESGFVIDKFPISRPNLTFSTLTVSNMSPEDSSIYLCSVQGRGYTFGSGTRLTVV.

This clonotype was detected many times. The rearrangement uses TRBV20-1 and TRBJ2-7; 7 bases line up with TRBD1. J gave up 3 bases and V 5 bases, and 25 bases lay outside the gene matches. This CDR3 spans 19 amino acids. CDR1 DFQATT and CDR2 SNEGSKA come from the germline V gene (reference sequence). CDR3 loop: CSAPRLRGRGMSGHYEQYF. The CDR3 DNA reads TGCAGTGCTCCCCGTCTCAGAGGCAGGGGGATGTCAGGACACTACGAGCAGTACTTC.

The sample holds many counts of this clonotype. The chain links TRBV29-1 to TRBJ1-5; D not certain. Germline V CDR1 and CDR2: SQVTM, ANQGSEA. Trimming shortened V by 4 bases and J by 7 bases, and 14 bases separated the two germline ends. CDR3 length: 13 residues. The CDR3 here is CSVVSGTGQPQHF. CDR3 in DNA: TGCAGCGTTGTAAGTGGAACGGGCCAGCCCCAGCATTTT.

DNA for the CDR3: TGTGCCAGCTCACCACGTTCAGGTGAAGATACGCAGTATTTT. It encodes CASSPRSGEDTQYF. The V call is TRBV18, the J call TRBJ2-3; D is unresolved. CDR3 length: 14 residues. CDR1 is KGHSH and CDR2 is LQKENI in the germline V gene. Trimming pared 1 base from V and 5 bases from J, leaving 10 bases between.

This clonotype showed up many times. The V and J genes are TRBV5-5 and TRBJ2-1; D may be TRBD1 (6 bases). Germline V gives CDR1 SGHKS, CDR2 YYEKEE (reference sequence). With 0 bases removed from V and 0 bases from J, the gap between germline ends came to 10 bases. The CDR3 loop spans 16 amino acids. The CDR3 sequence: CASSLGTGLSYNEQFF. The CDR3 DNA is TGTGCCAGCAGCTTGGGTACAGGGCTCTCCTACAATGAGCAGTTCTTC.

This clonotype was seen ten or more times. This sequence joins TRBV20-1 and TRBJ1-2; D is ambiguous. The germline V gene has CDR1 DFQATT and CDR2 SNEGSKA (reference sequence). Trimming shortened V by 3 bases and J by 8 bases, and 16 bases separated the two germline ends. The CDR3 is 13 amino acids. The DNA for the CDR3 is TGCAGTGCTAGCCCCCCCCCCGATGGGGGCTACACCTTC. Translating it yields CSASPPPDGGYTF.

In this sample, this clonotype turned up many times. The gene calls are TRBV5-1 and TRBJ1-3, with D unresolved. Germline CDR1 is SGHRS and CDR2 is YFSETQ. Trimming took off 0 bases at V and 0 bases at J, with 10 bases between the two ends. The CDR3 is 16 residues long. CDR3 amino acids: CASSLDTGDSGNTIYF. The CDR3 DNA reads as TGCGCCAGCAGCTTGGATACGGGCGACTCTGGAAACACCATATATTTT. Together with reference TRBV5-1 and TRBJ1-3, the CDR3 gives the full variable domain: KAGVTQTPRYLIKTRGQQVTLSCSPISGHRSVSWYQQTPGQGLQFLFEYFSETQRNKGNFPGRFSGRQFSNSRSEMNVSTLELGDSALYLCASSLDTGDSGNTIYFGEGSWLTVV.